This section outlines one T cell receptor (beta chain) sequence together with its context. The source of the sample is a study of control samples from healthy donors and cancer patients. Trimming removed 3 bases from V and 0 bases from J, with 13 bases in between. There are 16 residues in the CDR3. CDR1 is SGDLS, CDR2 YYNGEE, per germline. Profiled with immunoSEQ multiplex PCR; TCRdb holds only in-frame clones, not every one. The sample carries 110,000 or so clones, 83% recorded once. The sequence was obtained from a woman between 50 and 59 years old in good health. Sequenced sample: blood. The chain combines TRBV9 with TRBJ1-3; tentative D call: TRBD1 (5 bases). The CDR3 DNA follows: TGTGCCAGCAGCGCAACGGACACCTTCTCTGGAAACACCATATATTTT. Translation gives CASSATDTFSGNTIYF.